This TCR beta chain was sequenced in a study of technical replicates of blood from a handful of donors. This CDR3 has 14 amino acids. Per the germline V gene, CDR1 is LNHDA and CDR2 is SQIVND (reference sequence). Germline trimming cut 5 bases from V and 4 bases from J; bases unmatched to any gene: 5. This table comes from immunoSEQ multiplex PCR, and its TCRdb copy is limited to in-frame clones, with some not included. The profile shows approximately 76,000 clones, approximately 86% of them singletons. This receptor was identified in a human donor in good health. Some clones in this sample may be carry-over from other donors' samples. This chain links TRBV19 with TRBJ2-7; 10 nucleotides align to TRBD2. Sequences were obtained from PBMCs. The DNA for the CDR3 is TGTGCCAGTAGTCCGGGACTAGCGAATTACGAGCAGTACTTC. Its protein is CASSPGLANYEQYF.